This T cell receptor (beta chain) was recorded in a study of cytomegalovirus exposure and HLA in healthy donors (dated by TCRdb to the late 2010s). For context, the study as a whole: In an earlier analysis of 450 to 750 of the donors, 250 to 300 Gb of sequence data and 120 million or so unique TCR beta sequences from about 190 million T cells were reported. An early release that covered 640 HLA-typed donors contained approximately 300 gigabases of sequencing data and 65 million to 100 million unique TCR sequences. The genetic ancestry cluster associated with self-reported Caucasian donors included over 65% of the 398 genotyped donors. The study aimed to test whether signatures of past pathogen exposure could be identified by cataloging public T cell receptors. Using immunosequencing, the study profiled T cell repertoires from about 620 subjects and related those repertoires to cytomegalovirus serostatus. In addition to the first cohort of approximately 650 subjects, a separate validation cohort of about 120 different subjects was used. To predict cytomegalovirus infection status, the study brought together high-throughput TCR immunosequencing, statistical association of individual TCRs with disease status, and machine learning. A later analysis re-analyzed previously published TCR beta repertoires from roughly 600 donors and added high-resolution HLA genotyping to study TCR occurrence patterns. The later analysis used no new phenotypic data to find candidate immune exposures, relying instead on TCR beta sequences and their occurrence across donors. To decide whether each TCR beta V gene segment behaved as functional or pseudogenic, an earlier analysis of approximately 590 of the donors relied on high-throughput TCR beta sequencing. Donor age, sex, ethnicity and CMV serostatus were compiled together with the repertoire data. A later genetic analysis used genome-wide SNP genotypes for about 60% of the roughly 670 donors, treating that subset as a discovery cohort. Every discovery cohort repertoire had been produced on one sequencing platform. HLA typing included class I and class II loci at four-digit resolution. Typing coverage varied by locus: roughly 620-640 donors for A, B, C, DRB1 and DQB1; roughly 510 for DQA1; 600 to 610 for DPA1; 450 to 480 for DPB1. Because of strong linkage in the cohort, a handful of DR-DQ haplotypes were treated as single units for association and clustering. Across approximately 400 genotyped donors of the cohort, an average of approximately 220,000 unique TCR beta nucleotide sequences per donor were sequenced, and roughly 17% of those sequences were non-productive. Overall study outcomes, separate from this receptor: Linkage disequilibrium might explain the correlated functional status among segregating V segments, but an unknown experimental factor could not be ruled out. At a false discovery rate of 0.05, a later analysis linked about 17,000 TCR beta sequences to specific HLA alleles. Because HLA typing was unavailable for some donors at each locus, only the typed subset was used in association tests. In a later analysis, TCR association rates were found to vary across HLA loci, with the most associated TCRs seen for DRB1 alleles and the fewest for HLA-C alleles. In vitro tests confirmed that a few of the cytomegalovirus-associated TCR beta chains recognize cytomegalovirus antigens. Roughly uniform sequencing depth across donors was assumed in presence/absence analyses, although this assumption may not hold. The authors suggested that the approach could potentially be generalized to other disease states and immunological phenotypes. A further reported finding was that TCR beta sequences accurately predicted the HLA-A and HLA-B alleles for most subjects in the first cohort. A later analysis reported that several top co-occurrence clusters appeared linked to parvovirus B19, influenza, CMV and Epstein-Barr virus. The earlier analysis of fewer than 750 of the donors excluded fewer than 20 rarely observed V segments, including chromosome 9 orphons, because counts were too low. The only immune exposure information available for the cohort was CMV serostatus. Compared with the approximately 670-donor mean, donors in an Asian-associated ancestry cluster had fewer N-insertions in productive TCRs, according to a later genetic analysis. In an earlier analysis of some 540 of the donors, most TCR beta V segments appeared in productive rearrangements about 90% or about 30% of the time, broadly matching IMGT annotations. In a later analysis, most CMV-associated TCR beta chains were found to appear HLA-restricted, with HLA associations seemingly driven largely by CMV exposure. Assigning TCR associations to individual alleles was difficult when HLA alleles, especially DR and DQ, strongly co-occurred. Compared with equally common non-associated chains, HLA-associated TCR beta chains in a later analysis were more clonally expanded and had lower generation probabilities. Because the 87-base-pair reads could not distinguish some IMGT-functional V segments, including TRBV6-2 and TRBV6-3, those segments were excluded. A cluster of highly shared sequence variants was judged likely to represent a technical artifact of the sequencing pipeline. V-gene and J-gene trimming of TCR beta chains was associated with a missense DCLRE1C variant in a later genetic analysis, and the association was replicated in an independent cohort. The classifier was reported to diagnose cytomegalovirus status with high specificity and sensitivity in both the original cohort and the validation cohort. The study gave a list of 150 to 200 TCR beta chains associated with cytomegalovirus. Across donors, most TCR sequences were observed very rarely, whereas some public TCRs were present in many individuals. Only TCR beta chains were sequenced in this cohort, and the absence of alpha or paired-chain data limited detectable features.

In total, 500 to 700 healthy bone marrow donors made up the cohort. All cohort members were sampled while nominally healthy, although unrecorded immune exposures were likely present. The donor tested CMV seropositive and was one of the 289 seropositive cohort members. A peripheral blood sample was provided by each donor, and peripheral blood mononuclear cells were used for TCR beta sequencing. Genomic DNA extraction from the blood cell samples was performed with the Qiagen DNeasy Blood Extraction Kit. With respect to this clone: What antigen it recognizes has not been identified. No qualities accompany the bases; no much larger clone lies one base away.

Relative to germline, V is missing 3 bases and J is missing 0 bases, with 7 bases of the junction outside any gene match. CDR1 and CDR2 are read off the germline V gene (reference sequence) as SGHNT and YYREEE. Its CDR3 holds 16 amino acids, cysteine through phenylalanine. Left in the record is the CDR3 DNA by itself, 48 bases read in frame from the first base. Receptors were amplified or captured by the immunoSEQ multiplex PCR assay. A mixture of 60 forward primers for TCR Vbeta segments and 13 reverse primers for TCR Jbeta segments was used in the multiplex PCR. The CDR3 region of rearranged TCR beta genes was amplified from genomic DNA by a multiplex PCR assay. The Illumina HiSeq System was used to sequence the amplified TCR beta libraries as 87-base-pair reads. In the paper's pipeline: A later analysis tallied roughly 76 million unique TCR beta chains across the 550 to 850 repertoires, and some 10 million of those chains were shared by two or more donors. Raw reads were error-corrected and collapsed into unique sequences by a nearest-neighbor algorithm in which closely related sequences were merged to remove PCR and sequencing errors. CDR3 sequences were aligned to IMGT reference sequences to assign V, D and J gene segments. For a sequence to be retained, a match of at least six nucleotides to both a V gene segment and a J gene segment was required. Rearrangements were called productive when the CDR3 lacked stop codons and stayed in frame with V and J; all others were non-productive. CDR3 was defined according to IMGT convention as the region running from the second conserved V-encoded cysteine to the conserved J-encoded phenylalanine. Sequences without an unambiguous match to a single V gene segment were excluded from the earlier analysis of 450 to 750 of the donors. An earlier analysis of 500 to 700 of the donors classified V segments as functional when productive rearrangements were above 56.7% and as segregating when the standard deviation between donors was above 5%. A statistical classification framework was built to diagnose cytomegalovirus status from the catalog of TCR beta chain sequences. V and J gene assignment, in a later analysis, came from comparing TCR nucleotide sequences with IMGT/GENE-DB human TR gene sequences. A later analysis assigned CDR3 sequences and most-parsimonious VDJ recombination scenarios with the TCRdist pipeline. A later analysis defined each TCR beta chain by its CDR3 amino acid sequence plus V-gene family, and excluded reads lacking a unique V-gene family. To address suspected cross-contamination and a sequencing artifact, a later analysis removed over 500 highly shared, low-generation-probability nucleotide sequences. In a later analysis, a clonal expansion index for each public chain was calculated from normalized within-repertoire ranks of inferred template counts. Generation probabilities in a later analysis came from a VDJ recombination model fitted to out-of-frame rearrangements, and those results were checked against IGoR. Hypergeometric tests were used in a later analysis to score TCR-TCR, TCR-HLA and TCR-CMV co-occurrence, with a repertoire-size bias correction applied to the TCR pairs. In a later analysis, false discovery rates were estimated by permuting HLA or CMV assignments 20 times. A later analysis grouped co-occurring TCRs with DBSCAN, adding TCRdist sequence similarity when clustering within HLA-allele-positive subsets. Co-occurrence clustering excluded repertoires with fewer than 30,000 or more than 120,000 public chains, plus five with anomalous nucleotide sharing. Held by TCRdb, this immuneACCESS table contains in-frame sequences only and omits some clones. Under half of the omission traces to an unresolved V gene where checked; the cause of the rest is unknown. For V, J and clone size, that table is used; D and trimming come from the DNA. In all, the sample holds approximately 190,000 clones, and approximately 82% of those were seen once. Approximately 1.8% of the sample rests with the top ten.

The chain is assembled from TRBV5-4 and TRBJ1-2; 8 central nucleotides agree with TRBD1. This clonotype originated in a man between 35 and 55 years old in good health and CMV-seropositive. Sequenced input: PBMCs. CDR3 loop: CASSSGTGATNYGYTF. In nucleotides, the sequence is TGTGCCAGCAGCTCCGGGACAGGCGCGACTAACTATGGCTACACCTTC.